The 25 T cell receptor beta chains below all came from one sample that was sequenced in a study of neurological immune-mediated disorders. A single record per CDR3 protein comes from TCRdb applying MiXCR to the 5' RACE reads. The table shows roughly 62,000 distinct CDR3 sequences, with 3% to 4% occurring only once. The specimen sequenced was PBMCs. These receptors were collected from a woman aged 50 to 60 with multiple sclerosis.

Ten or more counts support this clonotype. The chain employs TRBV20-1 and TRBJ2-1, with a weak D call TRBD2 (6 bases). V lost 3 bases and J 10 bases, leaving 16 bases between the germline ends. The CDR3 length is 13 residues. Germline V lookup: CDR1 DFQATT, CDR2 SNEGSKA (reference sequence). CDR3 protein: CSASKTPGGEQFF. The CDR3 bases are TGCAGTGCTAGTAAGACCCCCGGGGGAGAGCAGTTCTTC.

This clonotype was seen at least ten times. V and J are TRBV6-4 and TRBJ1-1; possible D gene TRBD1, 5 bases. This CDR3 has 15 residues. Deletions cut 3 bases from V and 4 bases from J, with 15 bases between. The V gene's germline CDR1 is MRHNA and CDR2 SNTAGT. In DNA, the CDR3 is TGTGCCAGCAGTGAAGAGCTAGGGGCTGGCACTGAAGCTTTCTTT. Its translation: CASSEELGAGTEAFF.

This clonotype occurred a few times. A read error is possible here, since a much larger clone lies one base away. The chain carries TRBV7-2 and TRBJ1-2; D is possibly TRBD1 (6 bases). The CDR3 contains 14 residues. Per germline, CDR1 SGHTA and CDR2 FQGNSA. V was clipped by 8 bases and J by 5 bases, with 18 bases between them. The CDR3, as DNA: TGTGCCAGCTTAACCGGGACCCAGGGGTATGGCTACACCTTC. This gives the protein CASLTGTQGYGYTF.

This clonotype was seen ten or more times. This chain links TRBV12-5 with TRBJ1-1; 7 bases agree with TRBD1. This CDR3 has 13 residues. V gave up 6 bases and J gave up 3 bases; unmatched junction bases: 4. CDR1 is LGHNT and CDR2 is FRNRAP in the germline V gene. The DNA for the CDR3 is TGTGCTAGTGGAACAACAGGGGACACTGAAGCTTTCTTT. Its protein is CASGTTGDTEAFF.

This clonotype was seen more than once but under ten times. At one boundary the junction diverges from the germline segment, which might be a read error. The genes are TRBV4-2 and TRBJ1-5; 7 positions agree with TRBD1. The CDR3 runs 15 residues. Germline assignment: CDR1 LGHNA and CDR2 YNFKEQ. This CDR3 reads CASSQTQGWDQPQNF. As DNA, the CDR3 is TGTGCCAGCAGCCAGACACAGGGGTGGGACCAGCCCCAGAATTTT.

This clonotype has ten or more counts. The chain carries TRBV12-3 or TRBV12-4 and TRBJ1-5, with 7 positions matching TRBD1. The CDR3 loop spans 16 amino acids. The V and J ends lost 5 bases and 7 bases, in that order; junction bases with no gene match: 14. Here the CDR3 reads CASSRQGSRFAQPQHF. DNA of the CDR3: TGTGCCAGCAGTAGACAGGGCTCCCGTTTCGCCCAGCCCCAGCATTTT.

This clonotype was observed at least ten times. V and J are TRBV20-1 and TRBJ1-4, with 7 bases fitting TRBD1. This CDR3 region has 14 residues. The germline V gene has CDR1 DFQATT and CDR2 SNEGSKA (reference sequence). V shed 4 bases, J shed 8 bases, and the junction held 10 bases outside the gene matches. In DNA, the CDR3 is TGCAGTGCTACCTTACAGGGGTCGTTGGAAAAACTGTTTTTT. Translating gives CSATLQGSLEKLFF.

In its sample, this clonotype was seen a few times. The chain couples TRBV20-1 to TRBJ2-5, with unresolved D. Germline CDR1 reads DFQATT; CDR2 reads SNEGSKA (reference sequence). The CDR3 spans 13 residues. With 3 bases removed from V and 4 bases from J, the gap between germline ends came to 12 bases. The CDR3 spells CSASGKGGETQYF. CDR3 nucleotides: TGCAGTGCTAGCGGAAAGGGCGGAGAGACCCAGTACTTC.

This clonotype was seen only a few times. The gene calls are TRBV20-1 and TRBJ2-4; tentatively, D is TRBD2 (5 bases). CDR3 length: 16 residues. Germline CDR1 DFQATT, CDR2 SNEGSKA (reference sequence). Between the trimmed V and J ends, which lost 0 bases and 5 bases, there was a span of 17 bases. CDR3 residues: CSARDHRDYLQNIQYF. CDR3 coding DNA: TGCAGTGCTAGAGATCACCGCGACTACCTCCAAAACATTCAGTACTTC.

This clonotype was detected ten times or more. This chain links TRBV7-2 with TRBJ2-5; 7 bases align to TRBD1. The CDR3 has 14 amino acids. V trimming: 2 bases; J trimming: 4 bases; junction bases outside the gene matches: 4. Germline loops: CDR1 SGHTA, CDR2 FQGNSA. The CDR3 coding sequence is TGTGCCAGCAGCTTACAGGGGGTAGGAGAGACCCAGTACTTC. This codes for CASSLQGVGETQYF. The variable domain in full, with the rest retrieved from reference TRBV7-2 and TRBJ2-5, is GAGVSQSPSNKVTEKGKDVELRCDPISGHTALYWYRQSLGQGLEFLIYFQGNSAPDKSGLPSDRFSAERTGGSVSTLTIQRTQQEDSAVYLCASSLQGVGETQYFGPGTRLLVL.

In this sample, this clonotype turned up many times. Germline is not matched at one junction end, which may reflect a read error. This chain joins TRBV12-3 or TRBV12-4 and TRBJ1-5; D is undetermined. The CDR3 is made up of 11 amino acids. DNA for the CDR3: TGTGCCAGCAGTTTTGGTCAGCCCCAGAATTTT. Translation gives CASSFGQPQNF.

This clonotype was detected ten times or more. The rearrangement joins TRBV3-1 to TRBJ1-2; the D is unclear. Per germline, CDR1 LGHDT and CDR2 YNNKEL (reference sequence). V lost 0 bases to trimming and J lost 4 bases, with 12 bases between them. This CDR3 has 15 amino acids. CDR3 DNA: TGTGCCAGCAGCCAAGACGACGAAGCCCCCTATGGCTACACCTTC. Translation: CASSQDDEAPYGYTF.

A note on this clonotype: It may be a read error: a sequence one base away is much more abundant. The conserved closing phenylalanine or tryptophan is absent in this CDR3, likely reflecting a read error. The DNA is omitted, as the CDR3 cannot be located on it reliably, and the CDR3 follows TCRdb's listing. V is TRBV20-1 and J is TRBJ1-2; TRBD1, as called in the table, went unchecked against the DNA. With termini counted, the CDR3 has 9 amino acids. CDR1 DFQATT and CDR2 SNEGSKA come from the germline V gene (reference sequence). CDR3 sequence: CSVGPEAPL.

This clonotype was seen ten or more times. The V gene is TRBV5-5, the J gene TRBJ1-4; possible D gene TRBD1, 5 bases. The CDR3 extends over 15 amino acids. Per germline, CDR1 SGHKS and CDR2 YYEKEE (reference sequence). V gave up 1 base and J gave up 5 bases, with 12 bases separating them. The CDR3 reads CASSLFRRGNEKLFF. The CDR3 DNA sequence: TGTGCCAGCAGCTTGTTCCGGCGGGGGAATGAAAAACTGTTTTTT.

This clonotype was seen at least ten times. The gene calls are TRBV7-2 and TRBJ1-3; D remains ambiguous. Trimming pared 3 bases from V and 0 bases from J, leaving 6 bases between. From germline, CDR1 is SGHTA and CDR2 FQGNSA. The CDR3 contains 14 residues. CDR3 bases: TGTGCCAGCAGCTTGGCTAACTCTGGAAACACCATATATTTT. As protein: CASSLANSGNTIYF.

This clonotype has only a few counts. The V and J genes are TRBV7-2 and TRBJ1-4, with 7 positions matching TRBD1. Germline V CDR1 and CDR2: SGHTA, FQGNSA. The V segment lost 5 bases and the J segment 5 bases; nucleotides outside the gene matches: 5. This CDR3 comprises 14 residues. The CDR3 DNA reads as TGTGCCAGCAGCCCGGGACAGCTAAATGAAAAACTGTTTTTT. Encoded protein: CASSPGQLNEKLFF.

This clonotype was counted at least ten times. The chain joins TRBV10-3 to TRBJ2-1; TRBD2 matches 9 bases. Unmatched junction bases numbered 3, after V lost 0 bases and J lost 6 bases. The germline V gene has CDR1 ENHRY and CDR2 SYGVKD. This CDR3 spans 15 amino acids. The CDR3 nucleotides are TGTGCCATCAGTGAGTCCGTGACTAGCGGCAATGAGCAGTTCTTC. Amino acid sequence: CAISESVTSGNEQFF.

This clonotype was observed at least ten times. The rearrangement joins TRBV20-1 to TRBJ1-3, with D perhaps matching TRBD1 (6 bases). V lost 3 bases, J lost 0 bases, and 12 bases lay in between. CDR1 DFQATT and CDR2 SNEGSKA come from the germline V gene (reference sequence). The CDR3 loop spans 15 amino acids. CDR3 loop: CSASSGGPSGNTIYF. CDR3 DNA sequence: TGCAGTGCTAGTTCCGGGGGCCCCTCTGGAAACACCATATATTTT.

This clonotype has at least ten counts. The CDR3 sequence: CASSLAGMDRGETQYF. CDR3 bases: TGTGCCAGCAGTTTAGCCGGTATGGACAGAGGAGAGACCCAGTACTTC. The rearrangement joins TRBV12-3 or TRBV12-4 to TRBJ2-5; TRBD1 might be the D (6 bases). There are 16 residues in the CDR3. Trimming took 0 bases from V and 4 from J, leaving 15 bases between them.

This clonotype was counted ten times or more. V and J are TRBV15 and TRBJ1-2; tentatively, D is TRBD1 (5 bases). Germline V lookup: CDR1 LNHNV, CDR2 YYDKDF (reference sequence). V dropped 3 bases and J dropped 8 bases, with 16 bases sitting between them. This CDR3 has 14 amino acids. The CDR3 nucleotides are TGTGCCACCAGCAGCGATACAGGTCGCAGAGGCTACACCTTC. Residues: CATSSDTGRRGYTF.

The rearrangement links TRBV14 to TRBJ2-1, with 10 bases matching TRBD2. The trim removed 2 bases at V and 7 bases at J, leaving 5 bases unmatched. CDR1 and CDR2 (germline): SGHDN, FVKESK. CDR3 length: 15 residues. As DNA, the CDR3 is TGTGCCAGCAGCCAACTAGCGGGAGTAGTGAATGAGCAGTTCTTC. Protein: CASSQLAGVVNEQFF.

This clonotype appeared many times. This chain joins TRBV4-3 and TRBJ2-2; D unclear. V was clipped by 3 bases and J by 4 bases, with 9 bases between them. This CDR3 region has 14 residues. In germline, CDR1 is LGHNA, CDR2 YSLEER. CDR3 DNA: TGCGCCAGCAGCCAGACGGCAGTCACCGGGGAGCTGTTTTTT. It is translated as CASSQTAVTGELFF.

This clonotype was recorded many times. This chain links TRBV29-1 with TRBJ2-5; D might be TRBD1 (6 bases). The CDR3 length is 13 residues. V was shortened by 4 bases and J by 5 bases, with 14 bases between the two germline ends. Germline V gene data show CDR1 as SQVTM and CDR2 as ANQGSEA. CDR3 sequence: CSVVGGVWETQYF. In DNA form, the CDR3 reads TGCAGCGTTGTAGGGGGAGTGTGGGAGACCCAGTACTTC.

This clonotype was detected many times. CDR3 in amino acids: CASSMDRVDTDTQYF. DNA of the CDR3: TGCGCCAGCAGCATGGACAGGGTTGACACAGATACGCAGTATTTT. The gene calls are TRBV5-1 and TRBJ2-3; TRBD1 agrees at 8 bases. The CDR3 is 15 residues long. The V gene's germline CDR1 is SGHRS and CDR2 YFSETQ. The trim removed 4 bases at V and 2 bases at J, leaving 6 bases unmatched.

This clonotype was counted between two and nine times. The J gene is TRBJ1-5, the V gene TRBV18; TRBD1 is a possible D gene (5 bases). Per the germline V gene, CDR1 is KGHSH and CDR2 is LQKENI. Trimming left V 8 bases short and J 7 bases short, with 15 bases between. This CDR3 region has 13 residues. The CDR3 bases are TGTGCCAGCCAAGGAGATGGGGGACAGCCCCAGCATTTT. As protein: CASQGDGGQPQHF.